This entry is about one TCR beta chain. This table comes from immunoSEQ multiplex PCR, and its TCRdb copy is limited to in-frame clones, with some not included. The table has some 37,000 clones, 88% seen once. This record belongs to a study of T cell changes during pregnancy in multiple sclerosis. The TCR originated in a female donor with multiple sclerosis, enrolled in a pregnancy study. This specimen was CD4+ T cells from peripheral blood mononuclear cells, taken in the first trimester of pregnancy.

CDR3 in DNA: TGTGCCAGCAGCGCCCGGACAGCCTATGGCTACACCTTC. Protein product: CASSARTAYGYTF. The chain uses TRBV27 and TRBJ1-2; possible D gene TRBD1, 6 bases. CDR1 and CDR2 from the germline V gene are MNHEY and SMNVEV (reference sequence). The CDR3 has 13 amino acids. Deletions cut 6 bases from V and 4 bases from J, with 12 bases between.